This paragraph reports one T cell receptor beta chain. These data come from a study of T cell responses to AZD1222 COVID-19 vaccine. Germline V gene sequence: CDR1 SGHRS, CDR2 YFSETQ. V gave up 4 bases and J gave up 8 bases; unmatched junction bases: 11. This CDR3 comprises 14 residues. Profiled with immunoSEQ multiplex PCR; TCRdb holds only in-frame clones, not every one. The sample holds more than 95,000 clones; 80% to 90% are singletons and the top ten take around 45%. Here the sequenced sample was peripheral blood, taken 28 days after the second AZD1222 dose. The chain joins TRBV5-1 to TRBJ1-2; 7 bases match TRBD1. This TCR was sampled from an adult who received the AZD1222 COVID-19 vaccine. Here the CDR3 DNA reads TGCGCCAGCAGCCCGGCCCGGGACAGTAAAGGCTACACCTTC. It encodes CASSPARDSKGYTF.